The 26 T cell receptor beta chains given below trace back to one sample, sequenced in a study of blood T cell repertoires in COVID-19. TCRdb's table, derived via immunoSEQ multiplex PCR, lists solely in-frame clones and lacks some. This table holds 150,000 to 200,000 clones, approximately 95% found once. Sample: peripheral blood. The receptor set was obtained from a woman in her sixties or seventies with COVID-19, enrolled during active disease.

This chain links TRBV15 with TRBJ1-5; 8 bases match TRBD1. The CDR3 sequence is 14 residues long. Per germline, CDR1 LNHNV and CDR2 YYDKDF (reference sequence). The V gene end was trimmed by 3 bases and the J gene end by 2 bases; junction bases not matched to a gene: 0. CDR3 bases: TGTGCCACCAGCAGGACAGGGGGCAATCAGCCCCAGCATTTT. It codes for CATSRTGGNQPQHF. Supplemented by reference TRBV15 and TRBJ1-5, the full variable domain reads DAMVIQNPRYQVTQFGKPVTLSCSQTLNHNVMYWYQQKSSQAPKLLFHYYDKDFNNEADTPDNFQSRRPNTSFCFLDIRSPGLGDTAMYLCATSRTGGNQPQHFGDGTRLSIL.

CDR3 residues: CASSLQGDVNTEAFF. DNA for the CDR3: TGCGCCAGCAGCCTACAAGGGGATGTGAACACTGAAGCTTTCTTT. The J gene is TRBJ1-1, the V gene TRBV5-1; weak D call: TRBD1 (5 bases). From germline, CDR1 is SGHRS and CDR2 YFSETQ. Trimming removed 4 bases at V and 0 bases at J, with 13 bases between. The CDR3 has 15 residues.

The rearrangement uses TRBV5-1 and TRBJ2-1; TRBD2 agrees at 8 bases. Germline V gene data show CDR1 as SGHRS and CDR2 as YFSETQ. Unmatched junction bases numbered 7, after V lost 5 bases and J lost 3 bases. This CDR3 comprises 15 residues. The chain's CDR3 is CASRTSGGSYNEQFF. The CDR3 coding sequence is TGCGCCAGCAGGACCTCGGGGGGGAGCTACAATGAGCAGTTCTTC. The full variable domain, completed using reference TRBV5-1 and TRBJ2-1, is KAGVTQTPRYLIKTRGQQVTLSCSPISGHRSVSWYQQTPGQGLQFLFEYFSETQRNKGNFPGRFSGRQFSNSRSEMNVSTLELGDSALYLCASRTSGGSYNEQFFGPGTRLTVL.

CDR3 nucleotides: TGCAGCGTCCCTAAGGATGTCGGGCAAGAGACCCAGTACTTC. This codes for CSVPKDVGQETQYF. The chain joins TRBV29-1 to TRBJ2-5; no firm D call. Trimming cost V 6 bases and J 2 bases, with 16 bases left between them. This CDR3 contains 14 residues. The germline gives CDR1 SQVTM, CDR2 ANQGSEA. Combining the CDR3 with reference TRBV29-1 and TRBJ2-5 gives the whole variable domain SAVISQKPSRDICQRGTSLTIQCQVDSQVTMMFWYRQQPGQSLTLIATANQGSEATYESGFVIDKFPISRPNLTFSTLTVSNMSPEDSSIYLCSVPKDVGQETQYFGPGTRLLVL.

V usage is TRBV30 and J usage is TRBJ1-1, with 8 bases aligning to TRBD1. Looked up from germline, CDR1 is GTSNPN and CDR2 is SVGIG (reference sequence). V shed 6 bases, J shed 3 bases, and the junction held 6 bases outside the gene matches. The length of the CDR3 is 13 residues. CDR3 nucleotides: TGTGCCTGCGACAGGGGTGCGGACACTGAAGCTTTCTTT. Its translation: CACDRGADTEAFF.

The chain combines TRBV19 with TRBJ2-2, with 7 positions matching TRBD1. J lost 0 bases, V lost 8 bases, and 6 bases had no gene match. The CDR3 has 15 amino acids. Germline lookup yields CDR1 LNHDA and CDR2 SQIVND (reference sequence). For the CDR3, the DNA is TGTGCCAGTGCGACCGGGACAGCGAACACCGGGGAGCTGTTTTTT. It specifies CASATGTANTGELFF.

This chain uses TRBV25-1 with TRBJ2-1; TRBD1 is a possible D gene (6 bases). The length of the CDR3 is 11 residues. Germline V gene lookup returns CDR1 MGHDK and CDR2 SYGVNS. V lost 8 bases and J 4 bases, leaving 6 bases between the germline ends. The CDR3 coding sequence is TGTGCCAGCGGACAGTACAATGAGCAGTTCTTC. Translation: CASGQYNEQFF. The full variable domain, in which reference TRBV25-1 and TRBJ2-1 provide the parts outside the CDR3, is EADIYQTPRYLVIGTGKKITLECSQTMGHDKMYWYQQDPGMELHLIHYSYGVNSTEKGDLSSESTVSRIRTEHFPLTLESARPSHTSQYLCASGQYNEQFFGPGTRLTVL.

The CDR3 DNA is TGTGCCAGCAGCTTAGTTACCAGGGGAGAGTGGGCTCACAATGAGCAGTTCTTC. This gives the protein CASSLVTRGEWAHNEQFF. This chain links TRBV11-2 with TRBJ2-1, with D tentatively TRBD1 (6 bases). Germline CDR1 and CDR2: SGHAT and FQNNGV. Trimming cost V 1 base and J 5 bases, with 21 bases left between them. This CDR3 has 18 amino acids. The full variable domain, completed using reference TRBV11-2 and TRBJ2-1, is EAGVAQSPRYKIIEKRQSVAFWCNPISGHATLYWYQQILGQGPKLLIQFQNNGVVDDSQLPKDRFSAERLKGVDSTLKIQPAKLEDSAVYLCASSLVTRGEWAHNEQFFGPGTRLTVL.

V gene TRBV2 combines with J gene TRBJ1-5; 7 positions agree with TRBD1. CDR1 is SNHLY, CDR2 FYNNEI, per germline. This CDR3 contains 18 residues. Germline trimming cut 0 bases from V and 2 bases from J; bases unmatched to any gene: 10. Here the CDR3 reads CASSEASDRIRGNQPQHF. CDR3 DNA sequence: TGTGCCAGCAGTGAAGCCTCGGACAGGATCCGGGGCAATCAGCCCCAGCATTTT.

This clone appeared a single time. The chain recombines TRBV7-2 with TRBJ1-1, with D tentatively TRBD1 (6 bases). The CDR3 runs 15 residues. V lost 3 bases, J lost 4 bases, and 15 bases lay in between. Per germline, CDR1 SGHTA and CDR2 FQGNSA. The CDR3 nucleotides read TGTGCCAGCAGCTTTAGCCTGCAGGGGCGCACTGAAGCTTTCTTT. Its translation: CASSFSLQGRTEAFF.

The chain uses TRBV7-2 and TRBJ1-5; TRBD1 might be the D (6 bases). Germline CDR1 SGHTA, CDR2 FQGNSA. V was cut by 5 bases and J by 3 bases, with 14 bases left in between. CDR3 length: 15 residues. The CDR3 reads CASSPTQGTNQPQHF. In DNA, the CDR3 is TGTGCCAGCAGCCCGACACAGGGTACCAATCAGCCCCAGCATTTT.

The CDR3 loop reads CASSAPQGNTEAFF. The CDR3 nucleotides are TGCGCCAGCAGCGCCCCACAGGGGAACACTGAAGCTTTCTTT. The chain joins TRBV5-1 to TRBJ1-1; possible D gene TRBD1, 6 bases. There are 14 residues in the CDR3. CDR1 is SGHRS, CDR2 YFSETQ, per germline. V was clipped by 4 bases and J by 1 base, with 11 bases between them. Complete variable domain (other parts from reference TRBV5-1 and TRBJ1-1): KAGVTQTPRYLIKTRGQQVTLSCSPISGHRSVSWYQQTPGQGLQFLFEYFSETQRNKGNFPGRFSGRQFSNSRSEMNVSTLELGDSALYLCASSAPQGNTEAFFGQGTRLTVV.

This sequence joins TRBV5-8 and TRBJ1-2; the D gene is possibly TRBD1 (6 bases). CDR1 is SGHTS, CDR2 YDEGEE, per germline. Trimming cost V 2 bases and J 3 bases, with 8 bases left between them. This CDR3 has 13 residues. CDR3 DNA sequence: TGTGCCAGCAGCTTTGGGACACACTATGGCTACACCTTC. As protein: CASSFGTHYGYTF. Full variable domain (outside the CDR3, taken from reference TRBV5-8 and TRBJ1-2): EAGVTQSPTHLIKTRGQQATLRCSPISGHTSVYWYQQALGLGLQFLLWYDEGEERNRGNFPPRFSGRQFPNYSSELNVNALELEDSALYLCASSFGTHYGYTFGSGTRLTVV.

The J gene is TRBJ1-6, the V gene TRBV4-3, with TRBD1 as a possible D gene (5 bases). Trimming cost V 0 bases and J 8 bases, with 14 bases left between them. This CDR3 has 16 residues. Germline loops: CDR1 LGHNA, CDR2 YSLEER. The CDR3, as DNA: TGCGCCAGCAGCCAAGATGCAGGGTGGAGTGATTCACCCCTCCACTTT. It codes for CASSQDAGWSDSPLHF.

This chain's CDR3 is CASSPGAGGTNTGELFF. The CDR3 DNA reads TGTGCCAGCTCACCAGGTGCGGGGGGAACGAACACCGGGGAGCTGTTTTTT. The chain links TRBV18 to TRBJ2-2; TRBD2 agrees at 8 bases. CDR1 and CDR2 from the germline V gene are KGHSH and LQKENI. With 2 bases clipped from V and 0 bases from J, the junction kept 5 bases outside the gene matches. The CDR3 is 17 residues long.

V and J are TRBV18 and TRBJ1-2, with D possibly being TRBD1 (5 bases). There are 16 residues in the CDR3. V shed 4 bases and J shed 8 bases, with 23 bases lying between them. Germline-derived CDR1 and CDR2 are KGHSH and LQKENI. CDR3 loop: CASSQKLGDSSLGYTF. In DNA, the CDR3 is TGTGCCAGCTCACAAAAACTCGGGGACTCCTCGCTAGGCTACACCTTC. Looking up the rest from reference TRBV18 and TRBJ1-2 gives the full variable domain: NAGVMQNPRHLVRRRGQEARLRCSPMKGHSHVYWYRQLPEEGLKFMVYLQKENIIDESGMPKERFSAEFPKEGPSILRIQQVVRGDSAAYFCASSQKLGDSSLGYTFGSGTRLTVV.

The table lists this clone with a few counts. The chain carries TRBV6-5 and TRBJ2-2, with TRBD1 matching over 10 bases. Trimming removed 6 bases from V and 6 bases from J; junction bases left unmatched: 4. The CDR3 consists of 14 residues. Germline V gene lookup returns CDR1 MNHEY and CDR2 SVGAGI. The CDR3 reads CASRRTGGSGELFF. CDR3 nucleotides: TGTGCCAGCAGGCGGACAGGGGGATCCGGGGAGCTGTTTTTT.

This clone is a singleton in its sample. The chain joins TRBV7-2 to TRBJ1-4; 10 nucleotides line up with TRBD1. From germline, CDR1 is SGHTA and CDR2 FQGNSA. CDR3 length equals 16 residues. Trimming cost V 1 base and J 8 bases; bases outside gene matches: 7. CDR3 sequence (DNA): TGTGCCAGCAGCTTAGGCGAGACAGGGGGCAACGAAAAACTGTTTTTT. This encodes CASSLGETGGNEKLFF.

V and J are TRBV9 and TRBJ2-7, with D possibly TRBD1 on 6 matching bases. This CDR3 region has 14 residues. Germline CDR1 reads SGDLS; CDR2 reads YYNGEE. V dropped 4 bases and J dropped 5 bases, with 16 bases sitting between them. The DNA of the CDR3 is TGTGCCAGCAGCCTGGCAGGCAGGGGCCACGAGCAGTACTTC. It translates to CASSLAGRGHEQYF.

The chain couples TRBV10-2 to TRBJ1-2; tentative D call: TRBD1 (6 bases). Trimming shortened V by 6 bases and J by 8 bases, and 16 bases separated the two germline ends. Per germline, CDR1 WSHSY and CDR2 SAAADI. The CDR3 length is 13 residues. The CDR3 spells CASRKGDWEGYTF. For the CDR3, the DNA is TGCGCCAGCAGGAAGGGGGATTGGGAGGGCTACACCTTC.

This sequence joins TRBV9 and TRBJ2-3, with D uncertain. The CDR3 runs 15 residues. CDR1 is SGDLS and CDR2 is YYNGEE in the germline V gene. Trimming left V 6 bases short and J 0 bases short, with 14 bases between. The CDR3 DNA reads TGTGCCAGCACCCCCCTAGTGACTAGCACAGATACGCAGTATTTT. Amino acid sequence: CASTPLVTSTDTQYF. Full variable domain (rest looked up from reference TRBV9 and TRBJ2-3): DSGVTQTPKHLITATGQRVTLRCSPRSGDLSVYWYQQSLDQGLQFLIQYYNGEERAKGNILERFSAQQFPDLHSELNLSSLELGDSALYFCASTPLVTSTDTQYFGPGTRLTVL.

The rearrangement joins TRBV13 to TRBJ2-1, with D perhaps TRBD1 (6 bases). Germline V gives CDR1 PRHDT, CDR2 FYEKMQ (reference sequence). CDR3 length: 14 amino acids. Trimming removed 5 bases at V and 7 bases at J, with 15 bases between. CDR3 loop: CASSRRDTWNEQFF. The CDR3 DNA reads as TGTGCCAGCAGCCGCCGGGACACGTGGAATGAGCAGTTCTTC.

The V and J genes are TRBV19 and TRBJ1-2, with 10 bases that match TRBD1. V trimming: 3 bases; J trimming: 5 bases; junction bases outside the gene matches: 9. CDR1 is LNHDA and CDR2 is SQIVND in the germline V gene (reference sequence). This CDR3 spans 16 amino acids. In DNA form, the CDR3 reads TGTGCCAGTAGTATCCCCCGGGACAGGGGTTTATATGGCTACACCTTC. As protein: CASSIPRDRGLYGYTF.

Only one count was recorded for this clone. This chain links TRBV1 with TRBJ2-3; TRBD2, the D gene given by the table, was not confirmed from the DNA. TRBV1 is flagged as a pseudogene. This CDR3 spans 20 amino acids. CDR3 sequence: CTSSQSLAGGGAPSTDTQYF. In DNA, the CDR3 is TGCACCAGCAGCCAGTCCCTAGCGGGGGGGGGTGCACCTAGCACAGATACGCAGTATTTT.

The V and J genes are TRBV6-1 and TRBJ2-7; 8 positions agree with TRBD1. This CDR3 contains 14 residues. J gave up 4 bases and V 3 bases, and 5 bases lay outside the gene matches. CDR1 is MNHNS, CDR2 SASEGT, per germline. CDR3 nucleotides: TGTGCCAGCAGTGACCGACAGGGGTATTACGAGCAGTACTTC. This translates into CASSDRQGYYEQYF.

V and J are TRBV19 and TRBJ1-2; 9 bases line up with TRBD1. CDR1 LNHDA and CDR2 SQIVND come from the germline V gene (reference sequence). Trimming took 2 bases from V and 7 from J; bases not matched to a gene: 8. CDR3 size: 15 residues. DNA of the CDR3: TGTGCCAGTAGTATAACCTCCGGGACAGGGACTGGCTACACCTTC. This codes for CASSITSGTGTGYTF.